This T cell receptor (beta chain) emerged from a study of Graves' ophthalmopathy and Graves' hyperthyroidism. Broader study findings: Forecasting of ophthalmopathy progression by the model achieved around 71% sensitivity and more than 72% specificity.

Germline V gene data show CDR1 as KGHDR and CDR2 as SFDVKD. With V trimmed by 8 bases and J by 7 bases, 5 bases remained unmatched. The length of the CDR3 is 13 residues. Amplification targeted the TCR beta CDR3 regions, with RNA transcripts as the source material. HTBI primers were used in a first-round RT-PCR, which preceded a second-round multiplex PCR. TCRdb re-called the multiplex PCR reads with MiXCR, one entry per CDR3 protein. The table includes 200,000 to 250,000 distinct CDR3 sequences, roughly 21% detected once. In regard to this clonotype: Its antigen is not known.

The sequencing input was peripheral blood. This clonotype originated in a woman aged 45 to 65 with Graves' ophthalmopathy. The V call is TRBV24-1, the J call TRBJ2-2; 8 nucleotides match TRBD1. The CDR3 DNA follows: TGTGCCACCACCCAGGGGGCTGTCGGGGAGCTGTTTTTT. Amino acids: CATTQGAVGELFF.